These T cell receptor beta chains were read from a single sample in a study of OX40 agonist ivuxolimab in advanced cancers. Here immunoSEQ multiplex PCR was the method, and the copy in TCRdb shows in-frame clones only, minus some. Of over 85,000 clones in the sample, about nine tenths were seen once. Sequenced here: CD4+ or CD8+ T cells sorted from blood, sampled in a trial of the OX40 agonist ivuxolimab. Receptors were obtained from an adult with an advanced solid tumor such as melanoma, head and neck, liver or kidney cancer. Both conserved end residues are part of each CDR3. A D gene is named only where the DNA matches it firmly. Clone sizes are given selectively: once, few, many, or a class where the clone is expanded.

d_call j_call clone_size v_call cdr3_nt cdr3_aa
TRBD2 TRBJ2-7 NA TRBV5-1 TGCGCCAGCAGGTTTACTAGCGTCCCAGGGAGCTCCTACGAGCAGTACTTC CASRFTSVPGSSYEQYF
NA TRBJ2-5 NA TRBV9 TGTGCCAGCAGCGTTAGGGACGGAGGAGGAGAGACCCAGTACTTC CASSVRDGGGETQYF
NA TRBJ2-3 NA TRBV5-6 TGTGCCAGCAGCTATGCGCCCGCCGGTGATACGCAGTATTTT CASSYAPAGDTQYF
NA TRBJ2-7 once TRBV5-1 TGCGCCAGCAGCTTGGGTACAGGGAGAACCTACGAGCAGTACTTC CASSLGTGRTYEQYF
NA TRBJ1-1 few TRBV20-1 TGCAGTGCCGCGGACATTCCTGAAGCTTTCTTT CSAADIPEAFF
NA TRBJ2-1 NA TRBV5-1 TGCGCCAGCAGCTCCCACCCAGGGGTCTACAATGAGCAGTTCTTC CASSSHPGVYNEQFF
NA TRBJ2-1 NA TRBV9 TGTGCCAGCAGCCCTGTCGGGTGGGGGGAGCAGTTCTTC CASSPVGWGEQFF
NA TRBJ2-5 NA TRBV6-5 TGTGCCAGCAGTTATGGGGGCGCGAGAGAGACCCAGTACTTC CASSYGGARETQYF
TRBD2 TRBJ2-2 NA TRBV9 TGTGCCAGCAGCACCGCGGGGGGGCCCCGGGAGCTGTTTTTT CASSTAGGPRELFF
TRBD1 TRBJ1-1 NA TRBV2 TGTGCCAGCAGTGAACAGGGGGTTTCTGAAGCTTTCTTT CASSEQGVSEAFF
TRBD1 TRBJ1-6 NA TRBV6-1 TGTGCCAGCATGACAGGGACCTATAATTCACCCCTCCACTTT CASMTGTYNSPLHF
NA TRBJ1-4 NA TRBV7-9 TGTGCCAGCAGCTTCCGGGACAACGGGGAAAAACTGTTTTTT CASSFRDNGEKLFF
NA TRBJ1-4 NA TRBV6-5 TGTGCCAGCCGACCGAGGAATAATGAAAAACTGTTTTTT CASRPRNNEKLFF
TRBD2 TRBJ2-3 NA TRBV5-1 TGCGCCAGCAGTTATACCGGGACTAGCGGACTAACTAGCACAGATACGCAGTATTTT CASSYTGTSGLTSTDTQYF
NA TRBJ2-5 NA TRBV7-9 TGTGCCAGCAGCTCATTGGGACACCTCCAAGAGACCCAGTACTTC CASSSLGHLQETQYF
NA TRBJ1-3 NA TRBV16 TGTGCCAGCAGCCCAGGCGGAAACACCATATATTTT CASSPGGNTIYF
TRBD2 TRBJ2-1 NA TRBV5-6 TGTGCCAGCAGCTTCATGGGACTAGCGGGCTACAATGAGCAGTTCTTC CASSFMGLAGYNEQFF
TRBD1 TRBJ2-7 NA TRBV6-5 TGTGCCAGCAGTCTGGGACAGGGATCCTACGAGCAGTACTTC CASSLGQGSYEQYF
NA TRBJ2-1 NA TRBV7-8 TGTGCCAGCAGCTTAGCGCGTGGTAGCGAGACCTACAATGAGCAGTTCTTC CASSLARGSETYNEQFF
TRBD1 TRBJ1-1 NA TRBV30 TGTGCCTGCGTTATAGGGACAGGTTATCTGAACACTGAAGCTTTCTTT CACVIGTGYLNTEAFF
NA TRBJ1-1 NA TRBV27 TGTGCCAGCAGTCTCGCCTTCGCGGGGACTGAAGCTTTCTTT CASSLAFAGTEAFF
NA TRBJ2-7 NA TRBV5-1 TGCGCCAGCAGCTTGGCGGAATTATCCTCCTACGAGCAGTACTTC CASSLAELSSYEQYF
TRBD1 TRBJ2-7 NA TRBV27 TGTGCCAGCAGCCCTGGGACAGGGTGGGGCGAGCAGTACTTC CASSPGTGWGEQYF
NA TRBJ2-7 NA TRBV7-8 TGTGCCAGCAGCTTACAGGGTTTACCCTACGAGCAGTACTTC CASSLQGLPYEQYF
NA TRBJ1-2 NA TRBV7-9 TGTGCCAGCGGGCAAGAGATCTCGGATGGCTACACCTTC CASGQEISDGYTF
NA TRBJ2-3 NA TRBV5-4 TGTGCCAGTGAGGACCCCTCCACAGATACGCAGTATTTT CASEDPSTDTQYF
NA TRBJ1-1 few TRBV20-1 TGCAGATTCGGGGGGAACACTGAAGCTTTCTTT CRFGGNTEAFF
NA TRBJ1-4 NA TRBV7-8 TGTGCCAGCAGCCGAGGGGGGGGTGGTGAAAAACTGTTTTTT CASSRGGGGEKLFF
NA TRBJ2-1 few TRBV18 TGTGCCAGCTCACCAGCAGCGGTAAACAATGAGCAGTTCTTC CASSPAAVNNEQFF
TRBD1 TRBJ2-4 NA TRBV11-2 TGTGCCAGCAGGGGACAGGGTAGGGACATTCAGTACTTC CASRGQGRDIQYF
NA TRBJ1-1 few TRBV29-1 TGCAGCGCCCAACCTGTGAACACTGAAGCTTTCTTT CSAQPVNTEAFF
NA TRBJ1-1 NA TRBV5-5 TGTGCCAGCAGCTCTCGACCATCAGGGGCCAACACTGAAGCTTTCTTT CASSSRPSGANTEAFF
NA TRBJ1-1 NA TRBV11-2 TGTGCCAGCAGCCGACAGGTCGGACCGAACACTGAAGCTTTCTTT CASSRQVGPNTEAFF
NA TRBJ1-6 NA TRBV19 TGTGCCAGTAGTCTTGAGGATTCACCCCTCCACTTT CASSLEDSPLHF
NA TRBJ1-1 NA TRBV9 TGTGCCAGCAGCGTATGGCAGGGGAATGAAGCTTTCTTT CASSVWQGNEAFF